These 3 T cell receptor beta chains originate from one sample sequenced in a study of beta chain features in type 1 diabetes. These receptors are not linked to any known antigen. What was sequenced were expressed TCRB transcripts, since all of the isolated RNA had been reverse transcribed. Using immunoSEQ multiplex PCR, the repertoire was profiled, and TCRdb retains in-frame clones only, with some absent. The data show hundreds of thousands of clones, 7% to 10% seen once. General observations from the study: Shorter TCRB CDR3s, moderately but significantly so, were found in Type 1 diabetes patients in all four CD4+ subsets.

The sequenced material came from central memory CD4+ T cells from blood. These receptors came from a man between 25 and 39 years old with type 1 diabetes.

V and J are TRBV25-1 and TRBJ2-1, with D possibly being TRBD2 (5 bases). The CDR3 loop spans 15 amino acids. Trimming shortened V by 8 bases and J by 4 bases, and 18 bases separated the two germline ends. CDR1 and CDR2 from the germline V gene are MGHDK and SYGVNS. The DNA for the CDR3 is TGTGCCAGCCCTGAGCGGAGACTCTCTTACAATGAGCAGTTCTTC. Residues: CASPERRLSYNEQFF. Filled out from reference TRBV25-1 and TRBJ2-1, the complete variable domain reads EADIYQTPRYLVIGTGKKITLECSQTMGHDKMYWYQQDPGMELHLIHYSYGVNSTEKGDLSSESTVSRIRTEHFPLTLESARPSHTSQYLCASPERRLSYNEQFFGPGTRLTVL.

At least ten counts were recorded for this clone. This chain connects TRBV5-1 to TRBJ2-1, with 11 bases aligning to TRBD2. The CDR3 length is 16 residues. Germline CDR1 is SGHRS and CDR2 is YFSETQ. J gave up 7 bases and V 3 bases, and 9 bases lay outside the gene matches. The CDR3 DNA is TGCGCCAGCAGCTCGATGGCTAGCGGGGGGACGAATGAGCAGTTCTTC. Translated: CASSSMASGGTNEQFF. Based on the CDR3 plus reference TRBV5-1 and TRBJ2-1, the full variable domain is KAGVTQTPRYLIKTRGQQVTLSCSPISGHRSVSWYQQTPGQGLQFLFEYFSETQRNKGNFPGRFSGRQFSNSRSEMNVSTLELGDSALYLCASSSMASGGTNEQFFGPGTRLTVL.

This chain uses TRBV11-2 with TRBJ2-1; D assignment may be TRBD1 or TRBD2 (6 bases each). Trimming took 0 bases from V and 7 from J, leaving 13 bases between them. Germline CDR1 SGHAT, CDR2 FQNNGV. The CDR3 length is 15 residues. The CDR3 here is CASSLDGGQWNEQFF. The CDR3 DNA is TGTGCCAGCAGCTTAGATGGGGGGCAGTGGAATGAGCAGTTCTTC.